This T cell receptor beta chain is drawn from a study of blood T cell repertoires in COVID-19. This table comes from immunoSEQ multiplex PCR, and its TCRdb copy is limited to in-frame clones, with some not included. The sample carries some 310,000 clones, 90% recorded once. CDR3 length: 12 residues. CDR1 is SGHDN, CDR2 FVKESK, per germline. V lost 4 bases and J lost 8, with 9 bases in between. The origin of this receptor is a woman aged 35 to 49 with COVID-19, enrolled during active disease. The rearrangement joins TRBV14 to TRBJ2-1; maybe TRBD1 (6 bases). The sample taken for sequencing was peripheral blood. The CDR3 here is CASSPTGYEQFF. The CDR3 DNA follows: TGTGCCAGCAGCCCGACAGGTTATGAGCAGTTCTTC.